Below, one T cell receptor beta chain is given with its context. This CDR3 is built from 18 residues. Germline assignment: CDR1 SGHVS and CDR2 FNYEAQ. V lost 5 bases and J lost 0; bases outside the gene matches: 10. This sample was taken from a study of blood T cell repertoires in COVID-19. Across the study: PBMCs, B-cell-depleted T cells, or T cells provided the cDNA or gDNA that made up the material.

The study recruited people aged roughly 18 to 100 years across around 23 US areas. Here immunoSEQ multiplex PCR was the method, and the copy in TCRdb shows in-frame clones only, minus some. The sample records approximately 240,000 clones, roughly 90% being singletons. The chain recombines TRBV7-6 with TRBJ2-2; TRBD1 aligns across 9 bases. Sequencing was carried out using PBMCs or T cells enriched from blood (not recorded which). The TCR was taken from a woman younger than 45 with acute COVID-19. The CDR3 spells CASSQRSGQGANTGELFF. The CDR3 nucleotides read TGTGCCAGCAGCCAGCGGTCGGGACAGGGTGCGAACACCGGGGAGCTGTTTTTT. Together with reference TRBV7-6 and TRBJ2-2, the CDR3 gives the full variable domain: GAGVSQSPRYKVTKRGQDVALRCDPISGHVSLYWYRQALGQGPEFLTYFNYEAQQDKSGLPNDRFSAERPEGSISTLTIQRTEQRDSAMYRCASSQRSGQGANTGELFFGEGSRLTVL.